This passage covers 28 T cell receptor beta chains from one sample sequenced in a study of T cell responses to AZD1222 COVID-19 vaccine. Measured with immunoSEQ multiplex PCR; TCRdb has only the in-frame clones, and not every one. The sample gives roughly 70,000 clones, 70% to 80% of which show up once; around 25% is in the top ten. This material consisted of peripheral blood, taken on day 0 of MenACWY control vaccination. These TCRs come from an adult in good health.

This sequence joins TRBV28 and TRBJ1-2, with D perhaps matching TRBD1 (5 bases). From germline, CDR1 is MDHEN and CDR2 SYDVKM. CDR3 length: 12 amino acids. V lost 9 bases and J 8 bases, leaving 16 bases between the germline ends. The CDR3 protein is CARVGTKSGYTF. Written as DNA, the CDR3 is TGTGCCAGAGTCGGGACGAAGTCCGGCTACACCTTC.

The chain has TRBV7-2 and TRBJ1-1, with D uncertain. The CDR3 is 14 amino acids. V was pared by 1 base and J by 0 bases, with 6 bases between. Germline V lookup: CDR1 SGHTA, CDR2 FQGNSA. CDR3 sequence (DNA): TGTGCCAGCAGCTTAGGTGCGGTGAACACTGAAGCTTTCTTT. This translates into CASSLGAVNTEAFF.

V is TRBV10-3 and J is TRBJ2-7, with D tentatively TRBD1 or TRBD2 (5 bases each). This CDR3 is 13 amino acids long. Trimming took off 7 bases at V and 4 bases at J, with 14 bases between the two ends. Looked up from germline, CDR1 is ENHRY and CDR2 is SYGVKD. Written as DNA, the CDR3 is TGTGCCATCAATCAGGGCAGGGAGTACGAGCAGTACTTC. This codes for CAINQGREYEQYF.

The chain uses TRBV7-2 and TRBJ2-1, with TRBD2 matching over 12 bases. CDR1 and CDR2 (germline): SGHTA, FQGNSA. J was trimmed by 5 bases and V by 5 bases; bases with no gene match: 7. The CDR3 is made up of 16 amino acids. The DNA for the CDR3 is TGTGCCAGCAGCCGCTCTAGCGGGGGGGTGCACAATGAGCAGTTCTTC. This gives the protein CASSRSSGGVHNEQFF.

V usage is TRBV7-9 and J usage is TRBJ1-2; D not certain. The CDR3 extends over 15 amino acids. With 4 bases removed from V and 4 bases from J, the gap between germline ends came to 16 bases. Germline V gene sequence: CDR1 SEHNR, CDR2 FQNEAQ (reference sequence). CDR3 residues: CASSSPRTEVYGYTF. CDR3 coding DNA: TGTGCCAGCAGCTCTCCTAGGACGGAAGTCTATGGCTACACCTTC.

The CDR3 spells CASSRTGGNSPLHF. In DNA form, the CDR3 reads TGTGCCAGCAGTAGGACAGGGGGGAATTCACCCCTCCACTTT. The V call is TRBV28, the J call TRBJ1-6, with TRBD1 matching 10 bases. This CDR3 is built from 14 residues. Germline CDR1 MDHEN, CDR2 SYDVKM. J gave up 7 bases and V 5 bases, and 2 bases lay outside the gene matches.

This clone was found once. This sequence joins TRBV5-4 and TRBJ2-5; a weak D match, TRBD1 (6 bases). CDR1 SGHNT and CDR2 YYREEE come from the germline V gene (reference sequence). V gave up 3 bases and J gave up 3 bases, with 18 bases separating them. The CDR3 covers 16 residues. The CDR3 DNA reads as TGTGCCAGCAGCTCCGAAGTTGGCAGGGGAGAAGAGACCCAGTACTTC. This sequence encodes CASSSEVGRGEETQYF.

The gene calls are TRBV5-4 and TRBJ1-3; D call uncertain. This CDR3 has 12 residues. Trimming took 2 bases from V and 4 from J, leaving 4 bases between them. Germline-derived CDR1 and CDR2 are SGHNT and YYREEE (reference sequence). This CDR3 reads CASSLFGNTIYF. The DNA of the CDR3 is TGTGCCAGCAGCTTATTCGGAAACACCATATATTTT. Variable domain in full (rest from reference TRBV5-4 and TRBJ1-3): ETGVTQSPTHLIKTRGQQVTLRCSSQSGHNTVSWYQQALGQGPQFIFQYYREEENGRGNFPPRFSGLQFPNYSSELNVNALELDDSALYLCASSLFGNTIYFGEGSWLTVV.

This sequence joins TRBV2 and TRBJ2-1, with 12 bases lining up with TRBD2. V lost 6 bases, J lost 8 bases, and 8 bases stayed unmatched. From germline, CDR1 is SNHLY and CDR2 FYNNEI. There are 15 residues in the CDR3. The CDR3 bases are TGTGCCAGCAGGAGGACTAGCGGGGCAGGGCATGAGCAGTTCTTC. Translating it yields CASRRTSGAGHEQFF.

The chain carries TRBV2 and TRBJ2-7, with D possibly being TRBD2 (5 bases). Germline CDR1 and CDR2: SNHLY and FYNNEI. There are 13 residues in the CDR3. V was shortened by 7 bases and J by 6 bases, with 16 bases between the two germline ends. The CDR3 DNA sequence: TGTGCCAGCACTGACGGGATATCTGGCGAGCAGTACTTC. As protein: CASTDGISGEQYF.

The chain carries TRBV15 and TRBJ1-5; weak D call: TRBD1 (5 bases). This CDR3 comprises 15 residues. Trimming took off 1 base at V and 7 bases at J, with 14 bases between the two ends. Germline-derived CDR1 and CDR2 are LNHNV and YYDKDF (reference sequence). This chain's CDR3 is CATSRVAGTGQPQHF. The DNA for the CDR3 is TGTGCCACCAGCAGAGTGGCGGGGACGGGACAGCCCCAGCATTTT.

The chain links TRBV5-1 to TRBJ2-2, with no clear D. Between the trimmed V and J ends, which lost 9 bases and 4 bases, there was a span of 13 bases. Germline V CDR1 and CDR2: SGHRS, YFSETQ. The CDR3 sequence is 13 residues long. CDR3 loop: CATRHSSTGELFF. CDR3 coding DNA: TGCGCCACCCGGCACTCGAGCACCGGGGAGCTGTTTTTT.

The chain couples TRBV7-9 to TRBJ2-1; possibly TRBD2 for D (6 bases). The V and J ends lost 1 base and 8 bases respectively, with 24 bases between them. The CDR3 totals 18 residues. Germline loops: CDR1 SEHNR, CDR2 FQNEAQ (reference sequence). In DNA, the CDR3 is TGTGCCAGCAGCTTAGGATGGGGCGGGGTAGAATTTGGCGATGAGCAGTTCTTC. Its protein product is CASSLGWGGVEFGDEQFF.

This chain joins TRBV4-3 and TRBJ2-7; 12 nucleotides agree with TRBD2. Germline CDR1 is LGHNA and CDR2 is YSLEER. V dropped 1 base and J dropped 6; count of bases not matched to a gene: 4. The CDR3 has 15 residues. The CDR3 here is CASSQGLAGALEQYF. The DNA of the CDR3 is TGCGCCAGCAGCCAAGGACTAGCGGGGGCCCTCGAGCAGTACTTC.

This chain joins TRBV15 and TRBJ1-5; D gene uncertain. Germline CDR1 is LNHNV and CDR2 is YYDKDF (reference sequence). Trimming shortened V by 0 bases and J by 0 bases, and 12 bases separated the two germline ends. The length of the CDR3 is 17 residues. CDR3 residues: CATSRDRQIYSNQPQHF. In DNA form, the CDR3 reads TGTGCCACCAGCAGAGATAGGCAGATTTATAGCAATCAGCCCCAGCATTTT.

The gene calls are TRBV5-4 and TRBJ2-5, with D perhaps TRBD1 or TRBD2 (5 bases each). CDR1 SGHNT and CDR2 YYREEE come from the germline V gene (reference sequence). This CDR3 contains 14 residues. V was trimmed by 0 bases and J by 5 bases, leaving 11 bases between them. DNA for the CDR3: TGTGCCAGCAGCTTGGGGTCAGGGACCGAGACCCAGTACTTC. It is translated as CASSLGSGTETQYF.

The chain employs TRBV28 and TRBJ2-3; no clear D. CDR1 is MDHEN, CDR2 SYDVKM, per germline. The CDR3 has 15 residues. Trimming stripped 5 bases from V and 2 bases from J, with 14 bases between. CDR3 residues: CASSGRPPFTDTQYF. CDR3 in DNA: TGTGCCAGCAGTGGTCGGCCCCCATTCACAGATACGCAGTATTTT. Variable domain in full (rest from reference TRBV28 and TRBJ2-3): DVKVTQSSRYLVKRTGEKVFLECVQDMDHENMFWYRQDPGLGLRLIYFSYDVKMKEKGDIPEGYSVSREKKERFSLILESASTNQTSMYLCASSGRPPFTDTQYFGPGTRLTVL.

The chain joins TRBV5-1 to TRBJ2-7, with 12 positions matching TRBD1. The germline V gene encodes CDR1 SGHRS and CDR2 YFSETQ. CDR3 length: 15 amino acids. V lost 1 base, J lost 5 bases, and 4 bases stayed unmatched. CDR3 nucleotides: TGCGCCAGCAGCTTGTCAGGGACAGGGGGCCACGAGCAGTACTTC. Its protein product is CASSLSGTGGHEQYF.

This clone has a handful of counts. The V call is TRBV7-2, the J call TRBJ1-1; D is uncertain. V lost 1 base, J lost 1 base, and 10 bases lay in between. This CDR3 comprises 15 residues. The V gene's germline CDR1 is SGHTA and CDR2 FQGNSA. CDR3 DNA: TGTGCCAGCAGCTTAGTTGGCGGTGGGAACACTGAAGCTTTCTTT. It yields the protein CASSLVGGGNTEAFF.

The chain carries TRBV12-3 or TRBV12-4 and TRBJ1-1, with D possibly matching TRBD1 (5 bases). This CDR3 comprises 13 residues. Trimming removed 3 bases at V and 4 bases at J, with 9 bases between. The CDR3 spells CASSLGGITEAFF. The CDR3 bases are TGTGCCAGCAGTTTGGGGGGGATCACTGAAGCTTTCTTT.

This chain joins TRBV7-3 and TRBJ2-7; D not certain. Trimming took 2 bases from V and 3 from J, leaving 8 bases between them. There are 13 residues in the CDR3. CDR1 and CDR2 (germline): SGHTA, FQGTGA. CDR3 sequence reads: CASSLGNGYEQYF. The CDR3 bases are TGTGCCAGCAGCTTAGGAAACGGCTACGAGCAGTACTTC.

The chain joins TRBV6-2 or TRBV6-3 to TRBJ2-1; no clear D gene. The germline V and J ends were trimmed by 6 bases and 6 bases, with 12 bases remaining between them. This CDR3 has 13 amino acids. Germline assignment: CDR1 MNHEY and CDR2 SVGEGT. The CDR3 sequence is CASSLQFPNEQFF. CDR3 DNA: TGTGCCAGCAGCTTACAGTTTCCCAATGAGCAGTTCTTC.

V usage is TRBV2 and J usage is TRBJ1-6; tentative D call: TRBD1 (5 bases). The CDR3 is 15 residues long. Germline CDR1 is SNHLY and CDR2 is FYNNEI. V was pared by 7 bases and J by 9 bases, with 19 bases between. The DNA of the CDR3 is TGTGCCAGCACTAACCCAGGGCTTGTAGGTTCACCCCTCCACTTT. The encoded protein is CASTNPGLVGSPLHF.

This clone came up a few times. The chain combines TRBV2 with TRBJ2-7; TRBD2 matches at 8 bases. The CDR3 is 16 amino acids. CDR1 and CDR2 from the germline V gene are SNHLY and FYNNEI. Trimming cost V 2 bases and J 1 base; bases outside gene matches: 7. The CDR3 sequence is CASSERFGTSSYEQYF. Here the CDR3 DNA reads TGTGCCAGCAGTGAAAGATTTGGGACTAGTTCCTACGAGCAGTACTTC.

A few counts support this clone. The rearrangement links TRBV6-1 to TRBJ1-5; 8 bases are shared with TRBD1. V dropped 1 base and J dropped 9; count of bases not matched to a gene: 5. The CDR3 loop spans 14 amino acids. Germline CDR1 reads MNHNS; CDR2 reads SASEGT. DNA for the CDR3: TGTGCCAGCAGTGAAGTACAGGGGGTAACGCCCCAGCATTTT. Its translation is CASSEVQGVTPQHF.

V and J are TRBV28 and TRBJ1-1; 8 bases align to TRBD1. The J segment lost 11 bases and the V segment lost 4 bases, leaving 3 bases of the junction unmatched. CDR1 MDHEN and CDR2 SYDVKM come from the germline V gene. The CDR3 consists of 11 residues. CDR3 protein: CASSYRGVAFF. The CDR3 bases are TGTGCCAGCAGTTACAGGGGGGTTGCTTTCTTT.

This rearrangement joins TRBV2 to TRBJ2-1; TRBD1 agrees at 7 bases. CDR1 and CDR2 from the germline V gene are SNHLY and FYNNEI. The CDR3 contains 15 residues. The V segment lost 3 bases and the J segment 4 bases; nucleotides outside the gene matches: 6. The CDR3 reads CASSEIQGSYNEQFF. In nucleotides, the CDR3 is TGTGCCAGCAGTGAGATACAGGGGTCGTACAATGAGCAGTTCTTC.

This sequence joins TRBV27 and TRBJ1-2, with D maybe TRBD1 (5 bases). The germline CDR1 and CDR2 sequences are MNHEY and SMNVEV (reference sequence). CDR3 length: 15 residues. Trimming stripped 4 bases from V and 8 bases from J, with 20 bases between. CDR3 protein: CASSSDGGLSRGYTF. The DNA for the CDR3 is TGTGCCAGCAGTTCGGACGGGGGACTAAGTCGGGGCTACACCTTC.